This record covers a single T cell receptor beta chain. Its antigen is unknown. V lost 5 bases to trimming and J lost 7 bases; unmatched junction nucleotides: 5. This CDR3 has 13 residues. Germline V gives CDR1 SGHTA, CDR2 FQGNSA. It was version v3.0 of the immunoSEQ assay that was run at survey level. Sequencing was performed with immunoSEQ multiplex PCR; in TCRdb, only in-frame clones are kept and a portion is missing. The table has approximately 12,000 clones, more than 85% seen once. The data belong to a study of long-term antiretroviral therapy in people with HIV. General study findings and limits: Post-ART, diversity grew, though it stayed under transplant donor control levels.

This TCR came from a woman aged 40 to 50 with HIV. The V gene is TRBV7-2, the J gene TRBJ2-7; TRBD1 matches at 10 bases. The sequences come from unsorted PBMCs, collected 0.2 years before starting antiretroviral therapy. The CDR3 bases are TGTGCCAGCAGCGCGGGACAGGGGAGAGAGCAGTACTTC. It specifies CASSAGQGREQYF. Full variable domain (missing parts from reference TRBV7-2 and TRBJ2-7): GAGVSQSPSNKVTEKGKDVELRCDPISGHTALYWYRQSLGQGLEFLIYFQGNSAPDKSGLPSDRFSAERTGGSVSTLTIQRTQQEDSAVYLCASSAGQGREQYFGPGTRLTVT.